These T cell receptor beta chains were read from a single sample in a study of cytomegalovirus exposure and HLA in healthy donors. This table comes from immunoSEQ multiplex PCR, and its TCRdb copy is limited to in-frame clones, with some not included. The table lists tens of thousands of clones. The sample was PBMCs. These receptors originate from a woman between 40 and 55 years old in good health and CMV-seronegative. The CDR3 runs from the conserved cysteine through the conserved F or W. D genes are given only for firm matches.

v_gene	j_gene	d_gene	CDR3nt	CDR3aa
TRBV29-1	TRBJ1-3	-	TGCAGCGTTGGGTCAATGGGGGCCAGAAACAACATATATTTT	CSVGSMGARNNIYF
TRBV5-6	TRBJ1-1	-	TGTGCCAGCAGCGCAACGGTGAACACTGAAGCTTTCTTT	CASSATVNTEAFF
TRBV29-1	TRBJ1-3	-	TGCAGCGTTGAGAGGAGGCAAAGAAACACCATATATTTT	CSVERRQRNTIYF
TRBV25-1	TRBJ2-5	TRBD1	TGTGCCAGCGGATACAGGGGGCAAAAAGAGACCCAGTACTTC	CASGYRGQKETQYF
TRBV7-9	TRBJ2-5	-	TGTGCCAGCAGCTCCGGGTCCCAAGAGACCCAGTACTTC	CASSSGSQETQYF
TRBV9	TRBJ2-7	TRBD2	TGTGCCAGCAGCCCAAGACCCCTAGCGGGATACGAGCAGTACTTC	CASSPRPLAGYEQYF
TRBV5-1	TRBJ1-2	TRBD1	TGCGCCAGCAGCTTGGAGGGACAGGGTCTCTATGGCTACACCTTC	CASSLEGQGLYGYTF
TRBV11-2	TRBJ2-7	-	TGTGCCAGCAGTACTCGTAAAGGGGCCGCGGGAGAGCAGTACTTC	CASSTRKGAAGEQYF
TRBV6-1	TRBJ2-2	-	TGTGCCAGCAGTGAAATGCGTGGTACCGGGGAGCTGTTTTTT	CASSEMRGTGELFF
TRBV4-1	TRBJ1-5	-	TGCGCCAGCAGCCAAGATGCGGCAGGGGTTCAGCCCCAGCATTTT	CASSQDAAGVQPQHF
TRBV28	TRBJ1-2	-	TGTGCCAGCAGTTCCCCGACGGCGGGGAGCTATGGCTACACCTTC	CASSSPTAGSYGYTF
TRBV10-3	TRBJ2-7	-	TGTGCCATCAGTGCTGGAGGCGACGAGCAGTACTTC	CAISAGGDEQYF
TRBV5-4	TRBJ1-1	TRBD1	TGTGCCAGCAGCCAGGGACAGGCAATCACTGAAGCTTTCTTT	CASSQGQAITEAFF
TRBV19	TRBJ2-2	TRBD1	TGTGCCAGTAGTAGACGGACCGGGACAGAGAACACCGGGGAGCTGTTTTTT	CASSRRTGTENTGELFF
TRBV7-2	TRBJ1-2	-	TGTGCCAGCAGCTTATCCGGGGACTATGGCTACACCTTC	CASSLSGDYGYTF
TRBV5-1	TRBJ2-5	-	TGCGCCAGCAGCTTGGTGCTAGAGGAAGAGACCCAGTACTTC	CASSLVLEEETQYF
TRBV5-1	TRBJ1-1	-	TGCGCCAGCAGCTTGGTCGGTGTTCATTCTAACACTGAAGCTTTCTTT	CASSLVGVHSNTEAFF
TRBV19	TRBJ1-2	TRBD1	TGTGCCACCCCGAAACCGGGACAGGGTAACTATGGCTACACCTTC	CATPKPGQGNYGYTF
TRBV4-1	TRBJ2-7	TRBD1	TGCGCCAGCAGCCAAGAAGGGACAGGGGGCTTCCGTGAGCAGTACTTC	CASSQEGTGGFREQYF
TRBV6-1	TRBJ1-5	-	TGTGCCAGCACCCTCGGGGGGCGCGGTGCACAGCCCCAGCATTTT	CASTLGGRGAQPQHF
TRBV6-1	TRBJ2-7	TRBD1	TGTGCCAGCATCCGACAGGGTGAATCCTACGAGCAGTACTTC	CASIRQGESYEQYF
TRBV15	TRBJ2-1	TRBD1	TGTGCCACCAGCCGCGGACAGGGGCTTGTCGATGAGCAGTTCTTC	CATSRGQGLVDEQFF
TRBV9	TRBJ2-3	-	TGTGCCAGCAGCGTAGGGGGCAGCACTAGCACAGATACGCAGTATTTT	CASSVGGSTSTDTQYF
TRBV19	TRBJ2-7	TRBD1	TGTGCCAGTAAATTTTCAGCGGACAGGGCGTACGAGCAGTACTTC	CASKFSADRAYEQYF
TRBV6-5	TRBJ2-1	-	TGTGCCAGCAGCCTTAGTGAGAGCTCCTACAATGAGCAGTTCTTC	CASSLSESSYNEQFF
TRBV30	TRBJ1-4	-	TGTGCCTGGAGTGTAAAGGGGAGGAAGGAAAAACTGTTTTTT	CAWSVKGRKEKLFF
TRBV4-3	TRBJ2-3	TRBD2	TGCGCCAGCAGCCAAGATACCGGCGGGAGCCGTCCGCCAGATACGCAGTATTTT	CASSQDTGGSRPPDTQYF
TRBV10-3	TRBJ2-1	TRBD2	TGTGCCATCAGTGAGCCAGCGGGGGGGTACAATGAGCAGTTCTTC	CAISEPAGGYNEQFF
TRBV5-1	TRBJ2-3	TRBD1	TGCGCCAGCAGGCTCTGGACAGGCCTACAATCCACAGATACGCAGTATTTT	CASRLWTGLQSTDTQYF
TRBV21-1	TRBJ1-5	-	TGTGCCAGCAGCTTCCAGGGGGGCAATCAGCCCCAGCATTTT	CASSFQGGNQPQHF
TRBV10-3	TRBJ2-3	TRBD2	TGTGCCATCAGTGGGGGGACTAGCGGGGTTCCTAGCACAGATACGCAGTATTTT	CAISGGTSGVPSTDTQYF
TRBV7-2	TRBJ1-5	-	TGTGCCAGCAGCTTGACCGACAGGTCCTCCTATAGCAATCAGCCCCAGCATTTT	CASSLTDRSSYSNQPQHF
TRBV25-1	TRBJ1-3	-	TGTGCCAGCAGTGCTACAGGGTTTCTTGGAAACACCATATATTTT	CASSATGFLGNTIYF
TRBV15	TRBJ1-6	-	TGTGCCACCAGCCCACGGATTCCGGAGGCTTCACCCCTCCACTTT	CATSPRIPEASPLHF
TRBV2	TRBJ2-2	TRBD2	TGTGCCAGCAGTGCACTAGCGACCGGGGAGCTGTTTTTT	CASSALATGELFF